This T cell receptor beta chain is from a study of cytomegalovirus exposure and HLA in healthy donors. Study outcomes and limitations: Among TCR sequences, most were rare, though some public TCRs appeared in many donors. HLA allele associations emerged for 16,951 TCR beta sequences in a later analysis, at 0.05 false discovery rate.

The PCR used 60 Vbeta and 13 Jbeta primers. The table came from immunoSEQ multiplex PCR; TCRdb's copy has only in-frame clones and leaves some out. The sample lists about 170,000 clones; 60% to 80% were seen once. This CDR3 has 15 amino acids. V was clipped by 1 base and J by 8 bases; unmatched bases: 4. Germline loops: CDR1 SNHLY, CDR2 FYNNEI. In the case of this clone: Its specificity is not known.

The chain links TRBV2 to TRBJ2-1; TRBD2 matches 11 bases. This clonotype originated in a woman aged 50 to 60 in good health and CMV-seropositive. Sequencing was done on a sample of PBMCs. The CDR3 here is CASSEDSGRGDEQFF. DNA for the CDR3: TGTGCCAGCAGTGAAGATAGCGGGAGGGGCGATGAGCAGTTCTTC.